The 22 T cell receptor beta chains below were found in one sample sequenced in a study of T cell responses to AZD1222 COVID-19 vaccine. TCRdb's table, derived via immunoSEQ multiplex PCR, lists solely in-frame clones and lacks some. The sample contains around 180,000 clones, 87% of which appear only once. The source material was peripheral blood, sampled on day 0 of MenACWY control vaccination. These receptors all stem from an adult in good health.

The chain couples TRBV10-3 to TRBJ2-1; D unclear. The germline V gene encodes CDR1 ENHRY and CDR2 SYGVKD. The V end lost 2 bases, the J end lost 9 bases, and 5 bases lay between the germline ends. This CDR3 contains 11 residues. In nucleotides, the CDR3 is TGTGCCATCAGTGAGCTGCGTGAGCAGTTCTTC. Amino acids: CAISELREQFF.

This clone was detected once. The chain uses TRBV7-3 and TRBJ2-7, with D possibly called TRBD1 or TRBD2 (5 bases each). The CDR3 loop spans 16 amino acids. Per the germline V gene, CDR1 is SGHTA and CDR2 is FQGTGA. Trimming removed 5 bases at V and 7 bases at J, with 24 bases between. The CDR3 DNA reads TGTGCCAGCAGCCAAGACTCCGGGACGTCGGCTCGGGAGCAGTACTTC. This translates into CASSQDSGTSAREQYF. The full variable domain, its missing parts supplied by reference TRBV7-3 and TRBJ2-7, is GAGVSQTPSNKVTEKGKYVELRCDPISGHTALYWYRQSLGQGPEFLIYFQGTGAADDSGLPNDRFFAVRPEGSVSTLKIQRTERGDSAVYLCASSQDSGTSAREQYFGPGTRLTVT.

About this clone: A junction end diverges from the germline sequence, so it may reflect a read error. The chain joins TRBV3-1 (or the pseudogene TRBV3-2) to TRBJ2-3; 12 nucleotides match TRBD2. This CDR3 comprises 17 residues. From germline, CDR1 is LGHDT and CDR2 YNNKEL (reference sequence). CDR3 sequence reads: CATSGDLAGGGTDTQYF. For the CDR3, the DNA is TGTGCCACCAGCGGTGATCTAGCGGGAGGGGGCACAGATACGCAGTATTTT.

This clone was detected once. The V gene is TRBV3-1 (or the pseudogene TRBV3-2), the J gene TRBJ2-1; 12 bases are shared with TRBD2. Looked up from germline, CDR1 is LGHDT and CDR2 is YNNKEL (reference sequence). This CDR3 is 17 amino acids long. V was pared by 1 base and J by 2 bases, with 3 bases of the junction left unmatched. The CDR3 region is CASSQVLAGGPYNEQFF. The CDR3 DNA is TGTGCCAGCAGCCAAGTTCTAGCGGGAGGGCCCTACAATGAGCAGTTCTTC.

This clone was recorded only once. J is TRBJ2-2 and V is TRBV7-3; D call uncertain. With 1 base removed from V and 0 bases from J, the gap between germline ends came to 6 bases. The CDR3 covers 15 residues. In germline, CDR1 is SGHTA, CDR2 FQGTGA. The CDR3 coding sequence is TGTGCCAGCAGCTTAAGTCCGTCGAACACCGGGGAGCTGTTTTTT. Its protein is CASSLSPSNTGELFF.

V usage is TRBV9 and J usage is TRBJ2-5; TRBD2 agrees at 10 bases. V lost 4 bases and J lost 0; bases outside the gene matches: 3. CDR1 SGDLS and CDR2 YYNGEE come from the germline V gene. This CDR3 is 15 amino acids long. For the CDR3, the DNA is TGTGCCAGCAGCTCGAGCGGGGGGGACCAAGAGACCCAGTACTTC. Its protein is CASSSSGGDQETQYF.

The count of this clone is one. CDR3 nucleotide sequence: TGTGCCAGCAGTGACCTCCTACTAGGCGATACGCAGTATTTT. The encoded protein is CASSDLLLGDTQYF. This chain joins TRBV6-1 and TRBJ2-3; tentatively, D is TRBD2 (5 bases). The CDR3 is 14 residues long. Germline V CDR1 and CDR2: MNHNS, SASEGT. V lost 3 bases and J lost 6, with 13 bases in between.

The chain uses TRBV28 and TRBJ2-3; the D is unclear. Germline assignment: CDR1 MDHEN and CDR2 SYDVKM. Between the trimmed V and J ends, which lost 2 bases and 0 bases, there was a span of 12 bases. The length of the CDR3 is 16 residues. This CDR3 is CASSLTQPPSTDTQYF. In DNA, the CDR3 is TGTGCCAGCAGTTTAACGCAGCCTCCTAGCACAGATACGCAGTATTTT.

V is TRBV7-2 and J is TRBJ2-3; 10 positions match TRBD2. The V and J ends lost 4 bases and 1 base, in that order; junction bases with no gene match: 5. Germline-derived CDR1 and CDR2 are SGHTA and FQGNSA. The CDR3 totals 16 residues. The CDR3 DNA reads TGTGCCAGCAGCTCGAAGCGGGGGGGAGGCACAGATACGCAGTATTTT. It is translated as CASSSKRGGGTDTQYF.

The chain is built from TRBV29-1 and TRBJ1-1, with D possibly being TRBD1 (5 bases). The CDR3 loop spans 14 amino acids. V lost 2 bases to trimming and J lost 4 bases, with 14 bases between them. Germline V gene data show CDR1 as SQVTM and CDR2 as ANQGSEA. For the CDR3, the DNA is TGCAGCGTTGAATCCCGCAGGGTGGTCACTGAAGCTTTCTTT. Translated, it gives CSVESRRVVTEAFF.

The CDR3 loop reads CASSTRLADEQYF. CDR3 DNA: TGTGCCAGTAGTACACGACTAGCGGACGAGCAGTACTTC. The chain couples TRBV19 to TRBJ2-7; TRBD2 agrees at 9 bases. Looked up from germline, CDR1 is LNHDA and CDR2 is SQIVND (reference sequence). The CDR3 loop spans 13 amino acids. Trimming at V came to 4 bases and at J to 5 bases, leaving 3 bases not matched to a gene.

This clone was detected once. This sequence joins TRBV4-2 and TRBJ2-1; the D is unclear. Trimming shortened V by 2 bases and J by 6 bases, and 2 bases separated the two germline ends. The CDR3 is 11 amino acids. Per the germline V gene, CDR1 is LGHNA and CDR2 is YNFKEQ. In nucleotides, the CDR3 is TGTGCCAGCAGCCAAAGCAATGAGCAGTTCTTC. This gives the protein CASSQSNEQFF.

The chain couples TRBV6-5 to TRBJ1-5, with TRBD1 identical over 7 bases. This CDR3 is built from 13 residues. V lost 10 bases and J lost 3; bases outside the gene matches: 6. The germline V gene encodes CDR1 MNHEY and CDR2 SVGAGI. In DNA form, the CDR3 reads TGTGCCACCCGAACAGGGGACAATCAGCCCCAGCATTTT. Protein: CATRTGDNQPQHF.

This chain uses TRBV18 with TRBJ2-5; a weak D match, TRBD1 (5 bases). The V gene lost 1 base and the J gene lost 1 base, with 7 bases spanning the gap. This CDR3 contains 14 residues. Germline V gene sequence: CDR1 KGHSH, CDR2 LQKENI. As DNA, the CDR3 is TGTGCCAGCTCACCACGGGGCAGCCAAGAGACCCAGTACTTC. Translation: CASSPRGSQETQYF.

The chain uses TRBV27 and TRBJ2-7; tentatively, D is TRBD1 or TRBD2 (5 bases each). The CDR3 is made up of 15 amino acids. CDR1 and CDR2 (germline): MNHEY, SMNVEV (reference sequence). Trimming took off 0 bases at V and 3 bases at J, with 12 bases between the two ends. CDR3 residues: CASSLSRGAGYEQYF. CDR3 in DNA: TGTGCCAGCAGTTTATCAAGAGGGGCTGGCTACGAGCAGTACTTC.

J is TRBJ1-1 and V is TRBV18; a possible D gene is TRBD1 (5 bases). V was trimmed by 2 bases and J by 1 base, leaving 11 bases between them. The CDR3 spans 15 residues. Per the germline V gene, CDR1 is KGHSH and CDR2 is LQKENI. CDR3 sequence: CASSPVMGPNTEAFF. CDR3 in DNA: TGTGCCAGCTCACCAGTTATGGGGCCGAACACTGAAGCTTTCTTT.

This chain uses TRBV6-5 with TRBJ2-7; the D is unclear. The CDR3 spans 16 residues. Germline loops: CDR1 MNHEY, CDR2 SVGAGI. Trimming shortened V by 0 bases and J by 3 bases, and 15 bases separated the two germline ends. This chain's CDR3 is CASSYSRSALGYEQYF. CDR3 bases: TGTGCCAGCAGTTACTCGAGATCAGCCTTGGGCTACGAGCAGTACTTC.

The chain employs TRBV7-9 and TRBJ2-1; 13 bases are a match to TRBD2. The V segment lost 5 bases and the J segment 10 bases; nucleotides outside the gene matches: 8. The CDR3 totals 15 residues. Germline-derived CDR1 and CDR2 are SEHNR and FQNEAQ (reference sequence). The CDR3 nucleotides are TGTGCCAGCAGCCCGCAGACTAGCGGGAGGAACGAGCAGTTCTTC. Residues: CASSPQTSGRNEQFF.

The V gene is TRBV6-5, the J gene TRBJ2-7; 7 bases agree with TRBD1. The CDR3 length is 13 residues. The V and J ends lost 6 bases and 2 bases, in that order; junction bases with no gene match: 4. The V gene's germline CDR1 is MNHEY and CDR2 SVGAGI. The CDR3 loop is CASSPGTAYEQYF. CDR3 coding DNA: TGTGCCAGCAGCCCCGGGACAGCCTACGAGCAGTACTTC.

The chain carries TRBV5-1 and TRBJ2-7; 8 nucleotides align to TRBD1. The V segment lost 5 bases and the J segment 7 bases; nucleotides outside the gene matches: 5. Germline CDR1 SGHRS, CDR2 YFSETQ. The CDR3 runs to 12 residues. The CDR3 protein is CASSWTGYEQYF. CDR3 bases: TGCGCCAGCAGTTGGACAGGGTATGAGCAGTACTTC.

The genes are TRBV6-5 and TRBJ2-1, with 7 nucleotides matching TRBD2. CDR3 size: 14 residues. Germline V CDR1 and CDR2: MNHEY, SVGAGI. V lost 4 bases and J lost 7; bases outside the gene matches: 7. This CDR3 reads CASSSNEGGNEQFF. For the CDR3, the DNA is TGTGCCAGCAGTTCCAATGAGGGAGGGAATGAGCAGTTCTTC.

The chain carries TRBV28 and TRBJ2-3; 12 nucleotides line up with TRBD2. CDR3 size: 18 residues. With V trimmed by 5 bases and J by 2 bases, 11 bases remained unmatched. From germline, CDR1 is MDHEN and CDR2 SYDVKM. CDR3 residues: CASSTRRTSGEDTDTQYF. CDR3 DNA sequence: TGTGCCAGCAGTACCCGTAGGACTAGCGGGGAGGACACAGATACGCAGTATTTT.